This T cell receptor beta chain was sequenced during a study of T cells after yellow fever vaccination. Across the whole study: SMART-Seq v4 Ultra Low Input prepared libraries from low-cell fractions. Study observations and caveats: A limited proportion of clonotypes was detected within both the CD4 and CD8 compartments.

With regard to this clonotype: The antigen remains undetermined.

Looked up from germline, CDR1 is ENHRY and CDR2 is SYGVKD. Deletions cut 8 bases from V and 0 bases from J, with 7 bases between. This CDR3 has 13 amino acids. The authors made TCR cDNA by 5'RACE template switching, adding a universal primer site and UMIs. MiXCR was run by TCRdb on the 5' RACE reads, yielding one entry per CDR3 protein. The repertoire holds almost 600,000 distinct CDR3 sequences, with less than 15% as singletons. The rearrangement uses TRBV10-3 and TRBJ2-2; D is ambiguous. The sequenced sample was PBMCs, obtained on the day of the yellow fever booster vaccination. This TCR was recovered from a man aged 25 to 40 who received the YFV17D yellow fever vaccine. Here the CDR3 reads CAIYTTNTGELFF. The DNA of the CDR3 is TGTGCCATCTACACCACGAACACCGGGGAGCTGTTTTTT.